This T cell receptor (beta chain) was captured by sequencing in a study of CD8+ T cells in alopecia areata. RNA was extracted and reverse transcribed into cDNA as the sequencing template. Repertoires were generated with immunoSEQ multiplex PCR, while TCRdb's copy carries only in-frame clones and drops some. This table has around 120,000 clones, less than 80% appearing once. CDR3 length: 14 amino acids. V was clipped by 2 bases and J by 9 bases, with 15 bases between them. The germline V gene has CDR1 SNHLY and CDR2 FYNNEI. Study conclusions and caveats: TCRs were shared less clearly across patients than in mice, possibly for HLA-related reasons. It was lesional scalp, especially alopecia totalis/universalis, that showed higher clonality than normal scalp.

This clone is a singleton in its sample. What it binds is not known. The chain employs TRBV2 and TRBJ2-3; no definite D call. Sequencing was performed on CD4+ T cells sorted from blood. The sequence came from a human donor in good health. The CDR3 bases are TGTGCCAGCAGTGAAATTGTTTCAGACGCAACGCAGTATTTT. It specifies CASSEIVSDATQYF.